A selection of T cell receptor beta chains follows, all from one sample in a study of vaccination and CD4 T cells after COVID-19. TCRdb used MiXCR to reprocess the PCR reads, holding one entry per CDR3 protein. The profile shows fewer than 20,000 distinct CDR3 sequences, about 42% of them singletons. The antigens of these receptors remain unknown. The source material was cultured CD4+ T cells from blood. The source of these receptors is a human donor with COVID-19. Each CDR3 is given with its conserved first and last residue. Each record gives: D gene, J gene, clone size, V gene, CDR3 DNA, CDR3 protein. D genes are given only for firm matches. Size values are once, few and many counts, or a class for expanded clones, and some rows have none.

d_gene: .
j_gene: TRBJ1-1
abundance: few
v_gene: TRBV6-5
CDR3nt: TGTGCCAGCAGTTACCACCTTCGAGCTTTCTTT
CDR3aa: CASSYHLRAFF

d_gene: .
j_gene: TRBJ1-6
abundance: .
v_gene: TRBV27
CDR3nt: TGTGCCAGCAGCAGGGGCCAATCACCCCTCCACTTT
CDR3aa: CASSRGQSPLHF

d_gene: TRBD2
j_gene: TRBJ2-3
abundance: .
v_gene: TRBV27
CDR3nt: TGTGCCAGCAGTTTAGCAGCGGGGGGGAGCACAGATACGCAGTATTTT
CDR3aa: CASSLAAGGSTDTQYF

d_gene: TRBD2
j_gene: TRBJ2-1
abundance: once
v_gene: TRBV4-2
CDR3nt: TGTGCCAGCAGCCAGACCCACGCTAGCGGGGGGGCGGTGAGGTACAATGAGCAGTTCTTC
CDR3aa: CASSQTHASGGAVRYNEQFF

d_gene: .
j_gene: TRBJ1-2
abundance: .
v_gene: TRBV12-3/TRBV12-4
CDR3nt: TGTGCCAGCAGTGGGGGTAACTATGGCTACACCTTC
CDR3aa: CASSGGNYGYTF

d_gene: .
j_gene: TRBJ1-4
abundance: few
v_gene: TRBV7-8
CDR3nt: TGTGCCAGCAGCTCGCGGGAGGGGTCTGAAAAACTGTTTTTT
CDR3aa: CASSSREGSEKLFF

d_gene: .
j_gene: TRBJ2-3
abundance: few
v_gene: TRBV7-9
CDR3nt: TGTGCCAGCGGGGGTTCTTCTAGCACAGATACGCAGTATTTT
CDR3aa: CASGGSSSTDTQYF

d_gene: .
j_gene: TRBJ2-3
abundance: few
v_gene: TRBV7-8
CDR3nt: TGTGCCAGCAGCTTTGTTTTCTTGACTAGCACAGATACGCAGTATTTT
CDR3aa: CASSFVFLTSTDTQYF

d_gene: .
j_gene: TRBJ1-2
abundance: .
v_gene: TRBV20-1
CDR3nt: TGCAGTGCTACCGCCCCGGGCGGGGGGGGAAGGTCCTATGGCTACACCTTC
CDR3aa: CSATAPGGGGRSYGYTF

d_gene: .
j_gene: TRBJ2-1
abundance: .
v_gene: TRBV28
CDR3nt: TGTGCCAGCAGTCGTCCTGTTGCGAATGAGCAGTTCTTC
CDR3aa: CASSRPVANEQFF

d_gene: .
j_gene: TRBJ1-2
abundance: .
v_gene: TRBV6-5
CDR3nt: TGTGCCAGCAGTTACTCGAAAGGGTATGGCTACACCTTC
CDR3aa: CASSYSKGYGYTF

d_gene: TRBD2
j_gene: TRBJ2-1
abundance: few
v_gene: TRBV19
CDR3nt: TGTGCCAGTAGTACACGCGGGGGTCGGGATGAGCAGTTCTTC
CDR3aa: CASSTRGGRDEQFF

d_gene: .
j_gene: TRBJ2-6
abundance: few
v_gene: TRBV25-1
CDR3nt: TGTGCCAGCAGTGATCCCCCCCAGGGGGGGGCCAACGTCCTGACTTTC
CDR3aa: CASSDPPQGGANVLTF